This T cell receptor beta chain was found in a study of a mutant IDH1 vaccine in newly diagnosed glioma. Study details: Treated patients had a mean age of 40.4 years and a sex split that was about 62% male and 37.5% female. Before enrollment, patients got radiotherapy alone, temozolomide alone, or mostly the combination.

The study, taken as a whole, reports: Among top peripheral T cell clonotypes, changes seemed unrelated to pseudoprogression. Vaccine-induced immune responses occurred in roughly 93% of patients.

The CDR3 spans 17 residues. V gave up 2 bases and J gave up 4 bases; unmatched junction bases: 9. From germline, CDR1 is SGDLS and CDR2 YYNGEE. The time point here: baseline, week 1 (first vaccination visit). Treatment denoted: pre-vaccination baseline after standard-of-care therapy. In the case of this clone: The target antigen is unknown.

Sequencing used immunoSEQ multiplex PCR; TCRdb keeps in-frame clones, though not all of them. The table lists 45,000 to 55,000 clones, around 86% of them singletons. The TCR comes from a man aged 35 to 55 with glioma. This specimen was PBMCs, taken from a glioma patient treated with radiotherapy, temozolomide or both. The chain couples TRBV9 to TRBJ1-3, with 10 bases fitting TRBD1. The CDR3 DNA reads TGTGCCAGCAGCGTTGGAGGGACAGGGGTTATGGGAAACACCATATATTTT. It translates to CASSVGGTGVMGNTIYF.